Below, one T cell receptor (beta chain) is given with its context. Its target is not known. V lost 5 bases, J lost 4 bases, and 9 bases stayed unmatched. The CDR3 runs 15 residues. The germline V gene has CDR1 MNHEY and CDR2 SMNVEV (reference sequence). How the authors handled the data: Construction of a distant-metastasis classifier for papillary thyroid cancer relied on CDR3 differences across clinicopathological groups. TCRdb redid the clone calls on the PCR reads using MiXCR. For this entry, the V and J calls and clone size follow TCRdb and not the study's own pipeline. The table lists tens of thousands of clones, 25% to 35% of them singletons. The data originate from a study of metastatic and nonmetastatic thyroid tumors. Looking at the study overall: For malignant and benign thyroid patients, tumor or nodule tissue and blood were the sources whose repertoires were compared.

Study conclusions and caveats: Malignant thyroid tumors reportedly had TCR beta diversity that was significantly higher than in benign nodules, in blood and tumor.

Ahead of thyroid surgery, no patient had received treatment of any kind. Sequencing used blood. The sequence was collected from a female donor with papillary thyroid cancer or a benign thyroid nodule (not recorded which). Some clones in this sample may be carry-over from other donors' samples. The V and J genes are TRBV27 and TRBJ1-2, with TRBD1 matching 8 bases. CDR3 coding DNA: TGTGCCAGCAGTCCAAGGACAGGGACTCTCTATGGCTACACCTTC. Amino acid sequence: CASSPRTGTLYGYTF.